This T cell receptor (beta chain) stems from a study of blood T cell repertoires in COVID-19. As for the study in general: Specimens from acute and convalescent COVID-19 originated in the United States, Italy and Spain. Sample material is recorded as cDNA or gDNA derived from T cells, B-cell-depleted T cells, or PBMCs.

In the authors' workflow: Reference gene primer amplification yielded estimated nucleated cell counts. Some clones are missing from TCRdb's copy, which holds only in-frame ones; the method was immunoSEQ multiplex PCR. The DNA gave D and trimming, while V, J and clone size come from that table. The sample contains fewer than 400,000 clones, around 85% of which appear only once. V lost 5 bases to trimming and J lost 0 bases, with 11 bases between them. The CDR3 sequence is 14 residues long. Germline V gene sequence: CDR1 LNHDA, CDR2 SQIVND (reference sequence). The receptor comes from a woman aged 18-30 years with acute or convalescent COVID-19. The material sequenced was peripheral blood. The chain has TRBV19 and TRBJ2-7, with TRBD1 as a possible D gene (6 bases). The CDR3 DNA follows: TGTGCCAGTAGTTACGGACAGCCCTCCTACGAGCAGTACTTC. It translates to CASSYGQPSYEQYF.